This T cell receptor beta chain was sequenced in a study of vaccination and CD4 T cells after COVID-19. Researchers used the Oncomine TCR Beta short-read assay to sequence DNA from cultured CD4+ T cells. Genomic DNA extraction was carried out from cultured CD4+ T cells. Using its own MiXCR run on the PCR reads, TCRdb lists one record per CDR3 protein. This table holds about 20,000 distinct CDR3 sequences, 60% found once. On this clonotype itself: Its antigen is undetermined.

From germline, CDR1 is LNHNV and CDR2 YYDKDF (reference sequence). This CDR3 has 16 residues. With 0 bases clipped from V and 9 bases from J, the junction kept 6 bases outside the gene matches. Overall study results and limits: Median SARS-CoV-2-reactive clonotypes rose from approximately 21 to 38, not significantly. In convalescent patients, 304 of 307 vaccine-specific clones were spike mono-reactive.

Specified treatment: roughly 11-day PBMC culture with coronavirus spike peptide pools or control peptides (ViraFEST assay). Positive PCR results dated from March to December 2020, before the US Alpha, Beta and Delta variants. The chain recombines TRBV15 with TRBJ2-2; 11 bases match TRBD2. The source material was CD4+ T cells from blood, cultured in vitro, sampled after SARS-CoV-2 vaccination. The TCR comes from a human donor who had recovered from COVID-19. The CDR3 reads CATSRDLAGGGRELFF. The DNA of the CDR3 is TGTGCCACCAGCAGAGATCTAGCGGGGGGAGGCCGGGAGCTGTTTTTT.